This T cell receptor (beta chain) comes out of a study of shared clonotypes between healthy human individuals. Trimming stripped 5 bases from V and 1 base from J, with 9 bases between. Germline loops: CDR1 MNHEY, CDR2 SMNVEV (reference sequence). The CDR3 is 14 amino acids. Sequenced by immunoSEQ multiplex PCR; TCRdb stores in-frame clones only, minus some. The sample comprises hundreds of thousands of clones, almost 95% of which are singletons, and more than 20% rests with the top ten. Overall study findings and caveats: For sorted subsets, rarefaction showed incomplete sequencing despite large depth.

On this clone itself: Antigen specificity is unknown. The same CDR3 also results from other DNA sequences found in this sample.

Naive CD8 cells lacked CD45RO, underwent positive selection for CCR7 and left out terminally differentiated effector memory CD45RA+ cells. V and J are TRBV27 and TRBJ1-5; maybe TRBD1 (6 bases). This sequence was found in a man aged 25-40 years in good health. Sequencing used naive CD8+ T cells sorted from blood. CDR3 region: CASSPGTSNQPQHF. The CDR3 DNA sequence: TGTGCCAGCAGTCCCGGGACAAGCAATCAGCCCCAGCATTTT.